The present T cell receptor (beta chain) was sequenced within a study of blood T cell repertoires in COVID-19. The ends were cut back, 2 bases at V and 0 bases at J, with 14 bases in the middle. Germline-derived CDR1 and CDR2 are SNHLY and FYNNEI. CDR3 length: 17 amino acids. The method was immunoSEQ multiplex PCR; TCRdb's version includes in-frame clones alone and lacks a portion of them. The sample has approximately 260,000 clones, around four fifths seen once; the top ten hold 4%. The chain recombines TRBV2 with TRBJ1-3, with D possibly TRBD1 on 5 matching bases. Sequencing input: peripheral blood. This receptor was identified in a woman between 40 and 50 years old with active or convalescent COVID-19. The CDR3 loop is CASSETGGSSSGNTIYF. In DNA form, the CDR3 reads TGTGCCAGCAGTGAAACGGGGGGGTCGAGCTCTGGAAACACCATATATTTT.